This T cell receptor beta chain originates from a study of T-cell reconstitution after alpha-beta-depleted transplantation in children (dated by TCRdb to about 2016). The study in broad terms: Using TCR repertoire profiling, the study followed T-cell immune reconstitution in a quantitative way in children after TCRalphabeta/CD19-depleted allogeneic hematopoietic cell transplantation. Study-level results and caveats: Over subsequent months, a decline in hyperexpanded clone frequencies was noted, and after one year, T-cell counts and TCRbeta diversity were mostly ascribed to newly produced T cells. The high TCRbeta diversity at day 60 in some patients was ascribed to recipient T cells and intrathymic progenitors that had survived conditioning. Apparently early alphabetaT-cell count recovery about two months after transplant reportedly relied on only several hundred rapidly expanded clones derived from non-depleted graft cells.

Interpreted using the paper, the treatment or condition label stands for: allogeneic hematopoietic cell transplantation with graft depleted of TCRalphabeta T cells and CD19 B cells. The children who served as transplant recipients had been given grafts of TCRalphabeta/CD19-depleted allogeneic hematopoietic cells. This clonotype was counted ten times or more. Its antigen is currently not known. Per-base quality was not reported, and no clone a single base away is much larger than it. The cysteine opens and the phenylalanine closes a CDR3 of 16 amino acids. The kept DNA is CDR3 alone, 48 bases in frame from the first base. For CDR1 and CDR2, the germline V gene lists SGHDT and YYEEEE. Clipping removes 3 bases from V and 0 bases from J, with 6 as the unmatched junction base count. The library was built by means of PCR. The reads were generated on an Illumina HiSeq 2500. To normalize quantification of the TCRbeta repertoire, the TCR libraries were built with molecular barcoding that relied on unique molecular identifiers. Clones were called with MiXCR by TCRdb after fastp trimmed the public reads at Q25, and only in-frame beta chains were retained. Under each unique CDR3 protein, matching rows form one entry showing the most common genes and DNA. For this sample the table gives roughly 500,000 distinct CDR3 sequences, of which about 10% were detected only once. In total, the top ten clones hold about 2.1% of the sample.

The sequence is built from TRBV5-6 and TRBJ1-5; a stretch of 7 junction bases matches TRBD1. The TCR sequence derives from a child aged 2 to 10 with inherited bone marrow failure, due to receive a stem cell transplant. The material was PBMCs, obtained before TCRalphabeta/CD19-depleted stem cell transplant. In nucleotides, the sequence is TGTGCCAGCAGCTCATTGGGGACAGATAGCAATCAGCCCCAGCATTTT. It codes for CASSSLGTDSNQPQHF. Joined to the reference TRBV5-6 and TRBJ1-5 proteins, this CDR3 gives the full variable domain: DAGVTQSPTHLIKTRGQQVTLRCSPKSGHDTVSWYQQALGQGPQFIFQYYEEEERQRGNFPDRFSGHQFPNYSSELNVNALLLGDSALYLCASSSLGTDSNQPQHFGDGTRLSIL.